A single sample is the source of the 27 T cell receptor beta chains below, sequenced in a study of T cells expressing NK-cell markers. TCRdb re-called the 5' RACE reads and shows each CDR3 protein once, DNA omitted. The sample table includes 440,000 or so distinct CDR3 sequences. Sequenced: blood T cells: a sorted CD56 or NKG2C T cell subset, CD4+ or CD8+ T cells, or bulk PBMC T cells (not recorded which). The source is a woman aged 18 to 75 in good health.

The chain couples TRBV18 to TRBJ2-1; the D call from TCRdb, TRBD1, cannot be confirmed without DNA. Germline CDR1 and CDR2: KGHSH and LQKENI. CDR3 length: 15 amino acids. The CDR3 sequence is CASSPVRGVDNEQFF. Combining the CDR3 with reference TRBV18 and TRBJ2-1 gives the whole variable domain NAGVMQNPRHLVRRRGQEARLRCSPMKGHSHVYWYRQLPEEGLKFMVYLQKENIIDESGMPKERFSAEFPKEGPSILRIQQVVRGDSAAYFCASSPVRGVDNEQFFGPGTRLTVL.

The rearrangement links TRBV20-1 to TRBJ2-1. The CDR3 runs to 12 residues. From germline, CDR1 is DFQATT and CDR2 SNEGSKA (reference sequence). The CDR3 sequence is CSASEGYNEQFF.

The rearrangement joins TRBV12-3 or TRBV12-4 to TRBJ1-3. This CDR3 is built from 16 residues. CDR3 region: CASSLFGGLGRNTIYF.

The chain's CDR3 is CASSLDMLRHTGGTQYF. The chain joins TRBV11-2 to TRBJ2-3; the D call of TRBD1 rests on TCRdb alone, since no DNA is present to check it. This CDR3 is built from 17 residues. Germline V gene data show CDR1 as SGHAT and CDR2 as FQNNGV.

The rearrangement links TRBV5-6 to TRBJ2-5; the TRBD2 assignment by TCRdb is unverifiable without DNA. This CDR3 spans 16 amino acids. Germline values: CDR1 SGHDT, CDR2 YYEEEE. The CDR3 region is CASSHGLAEPQETQYF. The full variable domain, completed using reference TRBV5-6 and TRBJ2-5, is DAGVTQSPTHLIKTRGQQVTLRCSPKSGHDTVSWYQQALGQGPQFIFQYYEEEERQRGNFPDRFSGHQFPNYSSELNVNALLLGDSALYLCASSHGLAEPQETQYFGPGTRLLVL.

CDR3 sequence: CASSSEPPDTQYF. This chain uses TRBV7-2 with TRBJ2-3; TCRdb's D call, TRBD1, is unchecked because there is no DNA. The germline V gene has CDR1 SGHTA and CDR2 FQGNSA. The CDR3 is made up of 13 amino acids.

The chain carries TRBV30 and TRBJ2-6; with no DNA, the TCRdb D assignment of TRBD2 cannot be verified. This CDR3 is built from 16 residues. Per germline, CDR1 GTSNPN and CDR2 SVGIG (reference sequence). The CDR3 reads CAWSWEGQYGANVLTF.

The rearrangement uses TRBV28 and TRBJ2-1; the TCRdb D gene call, TRBD2, has no DNA to confirm it. This CDR3 has 19 residues. Germline V gene sequence: CDR1 MDHEN, CDR2 SYDVKM. The CDR3 sequence is CASRNNPQSLAGTYNEQFF.

V is TRBV30 and J is TRBJ2-7; TCRdb reports TRBD1, a call that lacks DNA to check it against. The CDR3 has 17 residues. From germline, CDR1 is GTSNPN and CDR2 SVGIG (reference sequence). The CDR3 is CAWSVALGTGRTYEQYF.

The chain couples TRBV9 to TRBJ1-4. The CDR3 contains 16 residues. Germline V gives CDR1 SGDLS, CDR2 YYNGEE. This CDR3 reads CASSEALISTNEKLFF.

The V gene is TRBV20-1, the J gene TRBJ1-1. CDR1 is DFQATT and CDR2 is SNEGSKA in the germline V gene (reference sequence). This CDR3 has 13 amino acids. CDR3 region: CSARGGMNTEAFF.

The chain recombines TRBV12-3 or TRBV12-4 with TRBJ2-3; TCRdb indicates TRBD1, and absent DNA this call remains unverified. This CDR3 comprises 15 residues. The CDR3 reads CASSSGGEGADTQYF.

This chain joins TRBV3-1 and TRBJ2-1; the TCRdb call, TRBD1, lacks DNA for checking. The CDR3 sequence is 20 residues long. The germline gives CDR1 LGHDT, CDR2 YNNKEL (reference sequence). The CDR3 sequence is CASSQDWRGAQGARGNEQFF.

V gene TRBV12-3 or TRBV12-4 combines with J gene TRBJ2-7; the D call from TCRdb, TRBD1, cannot be confirmed without DNA. The CDR3 runs 14 residues. This CDR3 is CASQLRTGGGEQYF.

The chain uses TRBV12-3 or TRBV12-4 and TRBJ2-7; the D call from TCRdb, TRBD1, cannot be confirmed without DNA. The CDR3 is made up of 16 amino acids. The CDR3 here is CASSPLGGRGSYEQYF.

The chain recombines TRBV9 with TRBJ2-1; lacking DNA, the TRBD1 call made by TCRdb goes unchecked. Germline V CDR1 and CDR2: SGDLS, YYNGEE. The CDR3 spans 11 residues. The CDR3: CASTRGDEQFF.

This chain links TRBV7-3 with TRBJ2-1; the D call from TCRdb, TRBD2, cannot be confirmed without DNA. This CDR3 region has 15 residues. Germline V CDR1 and CDR2: SGHTA, FQGTGA. CDR3 loop: CASSRASGSYNEQFF.

The genes are TRBV28 and TRBJ2-2; there is no DNA to check the TCRdb D call of TRBD2. Germline loops: CDR1 MDHEN, CDR2 SYDVKM. The CDR3 sequence is 16 residues long. CDR3 residues: CASSFGLAINTGELFF.

The V and J genes are TRBV4-3 and TRBJ2-7; the TCRdb call, TRBD1, lacks DNA for checking. Germline V gene sequence: CDR1 LGHNA, CDR2 YSLEER. The CDR3 has 15 residues. CDR3 protein: CASSQLTGVLYEQYF.

J is TRBJ1-1 and V is TRBV12-3 or TRBV12-4; without DNA, the TCRdb call of TRBD1 cannot be checked. The CDR3 loop spans 15 amino acids. Here the CDR3 reads CASSPRQLQNTEAFF.

This chain links TRBV29-1 with TRBJ2-7; the TCRdb D gene call, TRBD2, has no DNA to confirm it. This CDR3 contains 12 residues. Per the germline V gene, CDR1 is SQVTM and CDR2 is ANQGSEA. CDR3 sequence: CSVGLVGYEQYF.

This chain connects TRBV12-3 or TRBV12-4 to TRBJ2-5; checking the TCRdb D call of TRBD1 is not possible without DNA. CDR3 length: 17 residues. The CDR3 spells CASSLLGAGIPVETQYF.

V usage is TRBV20-1 and J usage is TRBJ1-5. CDR1 and CDR2 (germline): DFQATT, SNEGSKA (reference sequence). This CDR3 is built from 16 residues. The CDR3 is CSASNTGFARNQPQHF.

The V gene is TRBV30, the J gene TRBJ2-4; TCRdb lists TRBD2, though no DNA is available to test this call. The CDR3 covers 12 residues. Germline CDR1 reads GTSNPN; CDR2 reads SVGIG (reference sequence). The CDR3 loop is CAWRPAGNIQYF.

V gene TRBV4-3 combines with J gene TRBJ2-1; TCRdb's D call, TRBD2, is unchecked because there is no DNA. The CDR3 is 16 residues long. The germline CDR1 and CDR2 sequences are LGHNA and YSLEER. CDR3 residues: CASSQEIGGAQNEQFF.

The chain links TRBV7-6 to TRBJ2-7; lacking DNA, the TRBD1 call made by TCRdb goes unchecked. The germline CDR1 and CDR2 sequences are SGHVS and FNYEAQ. The CDR3 is made up of 13 amino acids. The CDR3 sequence: CASSQGESYEQYF.

The V call is TRBV20-1, the J call TRBJ1-1. CDR3 length: 15 residues. CDR1 is DFQATT and CDR2 is SNEGSKA in the germline V gene (reference sequence). This CDR3 reads CSATLLTGPGTEAFF.